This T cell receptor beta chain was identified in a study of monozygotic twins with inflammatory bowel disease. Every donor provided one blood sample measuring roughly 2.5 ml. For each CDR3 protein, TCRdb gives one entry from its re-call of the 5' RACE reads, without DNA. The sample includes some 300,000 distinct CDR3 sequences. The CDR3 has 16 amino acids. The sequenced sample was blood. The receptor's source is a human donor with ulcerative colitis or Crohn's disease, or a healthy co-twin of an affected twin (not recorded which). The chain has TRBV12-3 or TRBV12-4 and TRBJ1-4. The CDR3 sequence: CASSLALTPRHEKLFF.